This T cell receptor (beta chain) came from a study of blood T cell repertoires in COVID-19. Overall study context: COVID-19 samples, acute and convalescent, were from the United States, Italy and Spain. T cells, B-cell-depleted T cells, or PBMCs provided the cDNA or gDNA that served as material.

Germline assignment: CDR1 SGHNT and CDR2 YENEEA. With 5 bases clipped from V and 5 bases from J, the junction kept 10 bases outside the gene matches. The CDR3 is made up of 16 amino acids. As processed by the authors: From reference gene primer amplification, estimates of nucleated cell counts were derived. Sequencing was performed with immunoSEQ multiplex PCR; in TCRdb, only in-frame clones are kept and a portion is missing. D and trimming come from the DNA, and the V and J calls and clone size come from that table. The sample lists 130,000 or so clones, about 88% occurring once. The specimen sequenced was peripheral blood. The sequence was collected from a woman older than 75 with acute or convalescent COVID-19. This rearrangement joins TRBV11-3 to TRBJ2-5; TRBD2 matches at 11 bases. The CDR3 region has the DNA TGTGCCAGCAGCCCGGGTCTAGCGGGGGGCCGGGAGACCCAGTACTTC. Protein: CASSPGLAGGRETQYF. The full variable domain, with the rest looked up from reference TRBV11-3 and TRBJ2-5, is EAGVVQSPRYKIIEKKQPVAFWCNPISGHNTLYWYLQNLGQGPELLIRYENEEAVDDSQLPKDRFSAERLKGVDSTLKIQPAELGDSAVYLCASSPGLAGGRETQYFGPGTRLLVL.